This T cell receptor beta chain was documented in a study of blood T cell repertoires in COVID-19 (dated by TCRdb to the early 2020s). Looking at the study overall: Collaborator samples came from the United States, Italy and Spain and covered acute and convalescent phases of COVID-19. The repertoires were released in a freely available public database meant as a resource for research on the immune response to SARS-CoV-2. Sample metadata almost always included a de-identified subject ID, COVID-19 status, age in years and sex. The dataset comprised deeply sampled blood TCRbeta repertoires from subjects exposed to, actively infected with, or recovered from COVID-19. Where available, HLA class I and class II types were obtained from metadata supplied by the sample provider rather than from assay-based typing. Samples came from the ongoing ImmuneRACE study (first 160 participants) plus 1,254 subjects from 6 global collaborators. The material from the prospective study consisted of cDNA or gDNA derived from T cells, B-cell-depleted T cells, or PBMCs.

Of note for this clone: Its antigen remains unidentified. The sample holds no much larger clone one base away, and base qualities are not on file.

Samples from volunteer blood donors who had recovered from COVID-19 were contributed by a second Seattle source. Collaborating institutions collected whole blood in K2EDTA tubes following their own protocols. For TCRbeta analysis, collaborators shipped samples as frozen whole blood, isolated PBMCs, or DNA extracted from either of those sample types. TCRbeta CDR3 regions were amplified from genomic DNA using the immunoSEQ Assay, a bias-controlled multiplex PCR. On the authors' methods: Nucleated cell counts per sample were estimated from amplification of reference gene primers within the assay. To quantify the absolute abundance of each unique TCRbeta CDR3 rearrangement, sequence reads were collapsed and filtered. Productive Simpson clonality was computed per sample as the square root of Simpson's diversity index over productive rearrangements. The source is immuneACCESS, and TCRdb retained only in-frame sequences with V and J called. Part of the clones is not carried over; for the studies checked, unresolved V genes explain less than half of this, and the remainder is unexplained. The D gene and trimming were derived from the DNA, and the V and J assignments and clone size from that table. The sample contains some 280,000 clones, roughly 89% of them found a single time. The ten biggest clones cover 0.94% of the sample.

Here is what the overall study found, with its caveats: The quantity of clinical and demographic metadata differed by source and by participant and was supplied without curation.

The source material was peripheral blood. The sequence was obtained from a woman aged 40-49 years who had recovered from COVID-19.

The CDR3 region: CASSQGSGLAGGYEQYF. The DNA sequence is given as TGTGCCAGCAGCCAAGGGTCAGGACTAGCGGGAGGTTACGAGCAGTACTTC. This chain joins TRBV4-2 to TRBJ2-7, with 14 bases matching TRBD2. Its CDR3 holds 17 amino acids, cysteine through phenylalanine. Only the CDR3 DNA is retained, 51 bases long and in frame from the first base. V is trimmed back by 1 base and J by 4 bases, and the junction contains 6 bases that no gene match accounts for. The germline V gene provides CDR1 LGHNA and CDR2 YNFKEQ.